The sample holds many counts of the clone carrying this T cell receptor (beta chain). Amplification from RNA transcripts yielded the TCR beta CDR3 regions. RT-PCR was first run with HTBI primers, then multiplex PCR in a second round. TCRdb passed the multiplex PCR reads through MiXCR, listing each CDR3 protein once. Of about 390,000 distinct CDR3 sequences in the sample, about 15% were seen once. This sample was taken from a study of Graves' ophthalmopathy and Graves' hyperthyroidism. This CDR3 spans 14 amino acids. V dropped 5 bases and J dropped 0 bases, with 7 bases sitting between them. Germline loops: CDR1 LNHDA, CDR2 SQIVND (reference sequence).

The sequence derives from an adult woman with stable Graves' hyperthyroidism. The genes are TRBV19 and TRBJ2-2; no clear D gene. Sequences were obtained from peripheral blood. The CDR3: CASSWATNTGELFF. In DNA, the CDR3 is TGTGCCAGTAGTTGGGCCACGAACACCGGGGAGCTGTTTTTT. Together with reference TRBV19 and TRBJ2-2, the CDR3 gives the full variable domain: DGGITQSPKYLFRKEGQNVTLSCEQNLNHDAMYWYRQDPGQGLRLIYYSQIVNDFQKGDIAEGYSVSREKKESFPLTVTSAQKNPTAFYLCASSWATNTGELFFGEGSRLTVL.